The 29 T cell receptor beta chains below all came from one sample that was sequenced in a study of T cells after yellow fever vaccination. Each CDR3 protein gets one entry after TCRdb re-called the 5' RACE reads with MiXCR. There are approximately 69,000 distinct CDR3 sequences in the sample; around 6.2% occur only once, and roughly 2.3% lies in the top ten. Sequenced material: CD4+ T cells sorted from PBMCs, taken about 2 weeks after the first yellow fever vaccination. Every receptor here comes from a man younger than 35 who received the YFV17D yellow fever vaccine.

This sequence joins TRBV4-2 and TRBJ2-5; D perhaps matches TRBD1 (5 bases). Deletions cut 4 bases from V and 2 bases from J, with 14 bases between. Germline CDR1 is LGHNA and CDR2 is YNFKEQ. The CDR3 has 15 amino acids. The CDR3 is CASSRQGQPQETQYF. CDR3 coding DNA: TGTGCCAGCAGCCGGCAAGGACAACCTCAAGAGACCCAGTACTTC.

This clonotype was counted ten times or more. This chain links TRBV10-3 with TRBJ1-6; 10 nucleotides align to TRBD1. Losses at the gene ends were 2 bases for V and 5 bases for J; bases not matched to a gene: 3. Germline CDR1 is ENHRY and CDR2 is SYGVKD. The CDR3 runs 16 residues. Written as DNA, the CDR3 is TGTGCCATCAGTGAGCTGGGACAGGGGAATAATTCACCCCTCCACTTT. The encoded protein is CAISELGQGNNSPLHF.

As to this clonotype: This may arise from a read error, as a much more abundant clone is one base away. The chain employs TRBV15 and TRBJ1-1, with D unclear. The germline V gene has CDR1 LNHNV and CDR2 YYDKDF (reference sequence). V was pared by 0 bases and J by 6 bases, with 8 bases between. The CDR3 runs to 13 residues. This chain's CDR3 is CATSRDTLAEAFF. CDR3 DNA sequence: TGTGCCACCAGCAGAGACACACTGGCTGAAGCTTTCTTT.

This clonotype has at least ten counts. The chain uses TRBV20-1 and TRBJ1-5; D is perhaps TRBD1 (6 bases). V gave up 1 base and J gave up 6 bases, with 10 bases separating them. CDR3 length: 13 amino acids. Germline V gene data show CDR1 as DFQATT and CDR2 as SNEGSKA (reference sequence). Here the CDR3 reads CSARVGAAQPQHF. The CDR3, as DNA: TGCAGTGCTAGAGTGGGGGCGGCTCAGCCCCAGCATTTT.

This clonotype has ten or more counts. The V and J genes are TRBV3-1 and TRBJ1-1, with D possibly matching TRBD1 (6 bases). Germline-derived CDR1 and CDR2 are LGHDT and YNNKEL (reference sequence). The germline V and J ends were trimmed by 2 bases and 11 bases, with 9 bases remaining between them. The CDR3 covers 11 residues. The CDR3 loop reads CASSQQGRAFF. CDR3 nucleotides: TGTGCCAGCAGCCAACAGGGGAGGGCTTTCTTT.

This clonotype was recorded at least ten times. J is TRBJ2-7 and V is TRBV20-1, with a tentative D call TRBD2 (6 bases). The CDR3 runs 13 residues. Trimming removed 4 bases at V and 4 bases at J, with 14 bases between. The germline V gene has CDR1 DFQATT and CDR2 SNEGSKA (reference sequence). The CDR3 here is CSATGDFAYEQYF. The CDR3 DNA reads as TGCAGTGCTACCGGGGACTTCGCTTACGAGCAGTACTTC.

The rearrangement uses TRBV5-4 and TRBJ2-5; no clear D gene. Germline V lookup: CDR1 SGHNT, CDR2 YYREEE (reference sequence). Deletions cut 0 bases from V and 7 bases from J, with 13 bases between. The CDR3 has 14 amino acids. CDR3 region: CASSLDGRPATQYF. In nucleotides, the CDR3 is TGTGCCAGCAGCTTGGACGGCCGGCCCGCGACCCAGTACTTC.

This clonotype was seen repeatedly, ten times or more. The chain couples TRBV20-1 to TRBJ2-7; 7 bases are shared with TRBD1. V lost 6 bases and J lost 2; bases outside the gene matches: 7. There are 13 residues in the CDR3. Germline V gene sequence: CDR1 DFQATT, CDR2 SNEGSKA (reference sequence). The CDR3 region has the DNA TGCAGTGCAAATCGACAGGGAGCCTACGAGCAGTACTTC. It codes for CSANRQGAYEQYF.

This clonotype was recorded many times. This rearrangement joins TRBV2 to TRBJ2-2; 15 bases line up with TRBD2. Germline V lookup: CDR1 SNHLY, CDR2 FYNNEI. V shed 3 bases, J shed 4 bases, and the junction held 6 bases outside the gene matches. The CDR3 is 18 residues long. The CDR3 protein is CASSDLGLAGGPTGELFF. As DNA, the CDR3 is TGTGCCAGCAGTGACCTCGGACTAGCGGGGGGGCCCACCGGGGAGCTGTTTTTT.

Concerning this clonotype itself: A much larger clone lies a single base off, so this may be a read error. The rearrangement joins TRBV5-6 to TRBJ2-6; D might be TRBD2 (5 bases). V dropped 7 bases and J dropped 0 bases, with 17 bases sitting between them. Per germline, CDR1 SGHDT and CDR2 YYEEEE. The CDR3 is made up of 17 amino acids. CDR3 bases: TGTGCCAGCGGCTGGAGGCGTCAGAACTCTGGGGCCAACGTCCTGACTTTC. Its translation is CASGWRRQNSGANVLTF.

At least ten counts were recorded for this clonotype. The V and J genes are TRBV20-1 and TRBJ2-7; 8 positions agree with TRBD1. CDR1 DFQATT and CDR2 SNEGSKA come from the germline V gene (reference sequence). This CDR3 region has 12 residues. The J segment lost 4 bases and the V segment lost 6 bases, leaving 5 bases of the junction unmatched. CDR3 nucleotide sequence: TGCAGTGCCCGGACAGGGTTATACGAGCAGTACGTC. Its translation is CSARTGLYEQYV.

This clonotype was recorded at least ten times. The rearrangement links TRBV20-1 to TRBJ2-5; TRBD1 agrees at 10 bases. Germline CDR1 reads DFQATT; CDR2 reads SNEGSKA (reference sequence). J was trimmed by 2 bases and V by 5 bases; bases with no gene match: 2. CDR3 size: 13 residues. The CDR3 bases are TGCAGTGCTCCGGACAGGGGGCAAGAGACCCAGTACTTC. This translates into CSAPDRGQETQYF.

This clonotype was picked up one time. J is TRBJ2-1 and V is TRBV28, with 10 bases fitting TRBD2. The germline V gene encodes CDR1 MDHEN and CDR2 SYDVKM. The J segment lost 7 bases and the V segment lost 8 bases, leaving 8 bases of the junction unmatched. This CDR3 is 14 amino acids long. CDR3 sequence: CASLSGGPLNEQFF. The CDR3 nucleotides read TGTGCCAGCCTTAGCGGGGGGCCCTTGAATGAGCAGTTCTTC.

This clonotype was seen at least ten times. V is TRBV6-5 and J is TRBJ1-1; D is uncertain. Germline V lookup: CDR1 MNHEY, CDR2 SVGAGI. The CDR3 contains 15 residues. Trimming shortened V by 0 bases and J by 0 bases, and 8 bases separated the two germline ends. CDR3 sequence reads: CASSYSGFMNTEAFF. CDR3 nucleotides: TGTGCCAGCAGTTACTCGGGGTTCATGAACACTGAAGCTTTCTTT.

This clonotype was detected many times. The V call is TRBV4-1, the J call TRBJ2-3, with 12 bases matching TRBD2. The CDR3 extends over 17 amino acids. V was clipped by 5 bases and J by 0 bases; unmatched bases: 6. Germline CDR1 MGHRA, CDR2 YSYEKL. The DNA for the CDR3 is TGCGCCAGCAGCGTGTTAGGACTAGCGGGGAGCACAGATACGCAGTATTTT. This translates into CASSVLGLAGSTDTQYF.

This clonotype was counted ten times or more. The chain couples TRBV6-5 to TRBJ2-7; 8 bases are a match to TRBD1. The V and J ends lost 2 bases and 7 bases, in that order; junction bases with no gene match: 16. The CDR3 contains 17 residues. Germline-derived CDR1 and CDR2 are MNHEY and SVGAGI. For the CDR3, the DNA is TGTGCCAGCAGTTACCAACCAGGGGGCGTAGCGGCGGGTGAGCAGTACTTC. It yields the protein CASSYQPGGVAAGEQYF.

This clonotype has at least ten counts. The gene calls are TRBV21-1 and TRBJ2-2; the D call of TRBD1 is as the table states it, not checked on the DNA. TRBV21-1 is assigned pseudogene status. The length of the CDR3 is 15 residues. In DNA, the CDR3 is TGTGCCAGCAGCAAAGGGGGACAGAACACCGGGGAGCTGTTTTTT. It translates to CASSKGGQNTGELFF.

This clonotype was seen ten or more times. This sequence joins TRBV5-1 and TRBJ2-5, with 7 bases identical to TRBD2. CDR1 SGHRS and CDR2 YFSETQ come from the germline V gene. This CDR3 comprises 14 residues. With 2 bases clipped from V and 5 bases from J, the junction kept 6 bases outside the gene matches. The DNA of the CDR3 is TGCGCCAGCAGCTTCGGAGCGGGGCAGGAGACCCAGTACTTC. Residues: CASSFGAGQETQYF.

At least ten counts were recorded for this clonotype. In nucleotides, the CDR3 is TGCGCCAGCAGCAGGGACAGCCAGAGCTCCTACGAGCAGTACTTC. Translating gives CASSRDSQSSYEQYF. The chain employs TRBV5-1 and TRBJ2-7; 7 bases align to TRBD1. CDR1 and CDR2 (germline): SGHRS, YFSETQ. V lost 4 bases and J lost 0; bases outside the gene matches: 7. This CDR3 has 15 amino acids. Full variable domain (outside the CDR3, taken from reference TRBV5-1 and TRBJ2-7): KAGVTQTPRYLIKTRGQQVTLSCSPISGHRSVSWYQQTPGQGLQFLFEYFSETQRNKGNFPGRFSGRQFSNSRSEMNVSTLELGDSALYLCASSRDSQSSYEQYFGPGTRLTVT.

This clonotype has ten or more counts. The rearrangement uses TRBV5-1 and TRBJ2-5, with 7 nucleotides matching TRBD1. Per germline, CDR1 SGHRS and CDR2 YFSETQ. The CDR3 has 13 residues. V was clipped by 7 bases and J by 5 bases; unmatched bases: 8. The CDR3 is CASYGQARETQYF. The CDR3 DNA follows: TGCGCCAGCTACGGACAGGCGCGGGAGACCCAGTACTTC.

In its sample, this clonotype was seen many times. This chain joins TRBV7-9 and TRBJ2-2; D gene ambiguous. Germline V gene data show CDR1 as SEHNR and CDR2 as FQNEAQ (reference sequence). The length of the CDR3 is 13 residues. V lost 1 base, J lost 7 bases, and 7 bases lay in between. CDR3 residues: CASSLDNGGELFF. The DNA of the CDR3 is TGTGCCAGCAGCTTAGATAATGGCGGGGAGCTGTTTTTT.

At least ten counts were recorded for this clonotype. DNA of the CDR3: TGCGCCAGCACCAGCTCCGGGACAGTCTTAAGGCCCCAGCATTTT. It yields the protein CASTSSGTVLRPQHF. This chain uses TRBV10-2 with TRBJ1-5; 7 bases line up with TRBD1. Looked up from germline, CDR1 is WSHSY and CDR2 is SAAADI. V lost 7 bases and J lost 9; bases outside the gene matches: 15. The CDR3 extends over 15 amino acids.

In its sample, this clonotype was seen many times. V gene TRBV7-7 combines with J gene TRBJ2-1; D is possibly TRBD2 (7 bases). Germline CDR1 and CDR2: SSHAT and FNYEAQ (reference sequence). The CDR3 length is 12 residues. Trimming took off 6 bases at V and 10 bases at J, with 13 bases between the two ends. The CDR3 sequence is CASSLGGGEQFF. The CDR3 bases are TGTGCCAGCAGTCTGGGGGGGGGCGAGCAGTTCTTC.

This clonotype has ten or more counts. This sequence joins TRBV12-3 or TRBV12-4 and TRBJ2-2; perhaps D is TRBD1 or TRBD2 (5 bases each). The CDR3 loop spans 13 amino acids. With 4 bases removed from V and 2 bases from J, the gap between germline ends came to 5 bases. CDR3 bases: TGTGCCAGCAGTTGGGACAACACCGGGGAGCTGTTTTTT. Its translation is CASSWDNTGELFF.

This clonotype was picked up many times. The rearrangement uses TRBV5-1 and TRBJ2-1; TRBD2 agrees at 7 bases. The germline V gene has CDR1 SGHRS and CDR2 YFSETQ. The CDR3 loop spans 15 amino acids. J gave up 7 bases and V 9 bases, and 16 bases lay outside the gene matches. DNA for the CDR3: TGCGCCACCGCAATTGAACTGTATAGCGGGAATGAGCAGTTCTTC. Its protein is CATAIELYSGNEQFF. Full variable domain (outside the CDR3, taken from reference TRBV5-1 and TRBJ2-1): KAGVTQTPRYLIKTRGQQVTLSCSPISGHRSVSWYQQTPGQGLQFLFEYFSETQRNKGNFPGRFSGRQFSNSRSEMNVSTLELGDSALYLCATAIELYSGNEQFFGPGTRLTVL.

This clonotype occurred many times. V and J are TRBV7-2 and TRBJ2-1; a weak D match, TRBD1 (5 bases). This CDR3 contains 13 residues. The ends were cut back, 4 bases at V and 8 bases at J, with 12 bases in the middle. Germline assignment: CDR1 SGHTA and CDR2 FQGNSA. CDR3 sequence (DNA): TGTGCCAGCAGCTCAGCAGGGCACCATGAGCAGTTCTTC. It is translated as CASSSAGHHEQFF. Combining the CDR3 with reference TRBV7-2 and TRBJ2-1 gives the whole variable domain GAGVSQSPSNKVTEKGKDVELRCDPISGHTALYWYRQSLGQGLEFLIYFQGNSAPDKSGLPSDRFSAERTGGSVSTLTIQRTQQEDSAVYLCASSSAGHHEQFFGPGTRLTVL.

This clonotype has a count of ten or more. J is TRBJ2-6 and V is TRBV30, with D hard to call. The germline CDR1 and CDR2 sequences are GTSNPN and SVGIG (reference sequence). V lost 0 bases and J 5 bases, leaving 8 bases between the germline ends. The CDR3 has 14 amino acids. The CDR3 coding sequence is TGTGCCTGGAGTGTTGAGAGAAGGGCCAACGTCCTGACTTTC. Its protein product is CAWSVERRANVLTF.

This clonotype showed up many times. The chain is built from TRBV10-3 and TRBJ1-5; D may be TRBD1 (5 bases). Germline V gene sequence: CDR1 ENHRY, CDR2 SYGVKD. V lost 10 bases and J 0 bases, leaving 10 bases between the germline ends. This CDR3 has 13 amino acids. The CDR3 DNA reads TGTGCCACGAGTCAGGGTAGCAATCAGCCCCAGCATTTT. Translated: CATSQGSNQPQHF.

This clonotype was counted many times. The chain recombines TRBV7-2 with TRBJ1-5, with a weak D call TRBD1 (5 bases). The CDR3 covers 14 residues. Germline V gene lookup returns CDR1 SGHTA and CDR2 FQGNSA. The ends were cut back, 5 bases at V and 11 bases at J, with 19 bases in the middle. The CDR3 spells CASSRPIGDLAQHF. Here the CDR3 DNA reads TGTGCCAGCAGCCGCCCAATAGGGGATCTGGCCCAGCATTTT.